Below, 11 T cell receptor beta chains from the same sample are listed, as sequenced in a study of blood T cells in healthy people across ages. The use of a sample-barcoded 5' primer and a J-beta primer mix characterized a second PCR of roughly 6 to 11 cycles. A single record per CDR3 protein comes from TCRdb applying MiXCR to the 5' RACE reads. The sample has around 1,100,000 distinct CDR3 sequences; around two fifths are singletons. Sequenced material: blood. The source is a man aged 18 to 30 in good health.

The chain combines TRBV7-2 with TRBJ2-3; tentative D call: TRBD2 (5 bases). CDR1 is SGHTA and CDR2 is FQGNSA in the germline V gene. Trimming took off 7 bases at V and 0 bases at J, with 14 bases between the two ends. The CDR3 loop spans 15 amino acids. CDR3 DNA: TGTGCCAGCACCAAACGGGAACCTAGCACAGATACGCAGTATTTT. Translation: CASTKREPSTDTQYF.

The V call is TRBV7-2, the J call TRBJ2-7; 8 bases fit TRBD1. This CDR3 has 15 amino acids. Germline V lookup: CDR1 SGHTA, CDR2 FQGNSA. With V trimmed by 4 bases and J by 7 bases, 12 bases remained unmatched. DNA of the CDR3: TGTGCCAGCAGCTCACAGGGGGATACCTACAATGAGCAGTACTTC. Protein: CASSSQGDTYNEQYF. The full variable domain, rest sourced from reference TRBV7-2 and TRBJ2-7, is GAGVSQSPSNKVTEKGKDVELRCDPISGHTALYWYRQSLGQGLEFLIYFQGNSAPDKSGLPSDRFSAERTGGSVSTLTIQRTQQEDSAVYLCASSSQGDTYNEQYFGPGTRLTVT.

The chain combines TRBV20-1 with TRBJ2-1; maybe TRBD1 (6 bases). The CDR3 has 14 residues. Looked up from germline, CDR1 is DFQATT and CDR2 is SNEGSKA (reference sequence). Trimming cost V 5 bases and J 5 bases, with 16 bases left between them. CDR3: CSAYRAGSDNEQFF. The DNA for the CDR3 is TGCAGTGCTTACAGGGCCGGTTCAGACAATGAGCAGTTCTTC.

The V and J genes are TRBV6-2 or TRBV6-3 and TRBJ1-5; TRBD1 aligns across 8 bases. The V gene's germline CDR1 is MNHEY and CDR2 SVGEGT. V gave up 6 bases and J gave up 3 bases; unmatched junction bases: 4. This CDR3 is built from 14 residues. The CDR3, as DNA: TGTGCCAGCAGAGGGACAGGCACCAATCAGCCCCAGCATTTT. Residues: CASRGTGTNQPQHF.

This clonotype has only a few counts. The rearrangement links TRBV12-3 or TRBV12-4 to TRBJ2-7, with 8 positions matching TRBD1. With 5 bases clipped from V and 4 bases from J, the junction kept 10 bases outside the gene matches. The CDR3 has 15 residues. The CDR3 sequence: CASSAGQGERYEQYF. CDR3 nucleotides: TGTGCCAGCAGTGCTGGACAGGGTGAGAGATACGAGCAGTACTTC.

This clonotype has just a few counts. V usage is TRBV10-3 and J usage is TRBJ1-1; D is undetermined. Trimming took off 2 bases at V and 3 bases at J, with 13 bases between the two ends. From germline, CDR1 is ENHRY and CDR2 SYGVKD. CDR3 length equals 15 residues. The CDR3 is CAISEDRALYTEAFF. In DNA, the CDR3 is TGTGCCATCAGTGAGGACCGGGCCCTCTACACTGAAGCTTTCTTT.

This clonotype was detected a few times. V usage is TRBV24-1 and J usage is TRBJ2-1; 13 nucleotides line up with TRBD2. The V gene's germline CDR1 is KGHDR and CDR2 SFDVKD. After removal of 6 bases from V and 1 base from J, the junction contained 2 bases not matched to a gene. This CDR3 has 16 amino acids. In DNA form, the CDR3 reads TGTGCCACCAGTTCGACTAGCGGGGGGTCCTACAATGAGCAGTTCTTC. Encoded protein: CATSSTSGGSYNEQFF.

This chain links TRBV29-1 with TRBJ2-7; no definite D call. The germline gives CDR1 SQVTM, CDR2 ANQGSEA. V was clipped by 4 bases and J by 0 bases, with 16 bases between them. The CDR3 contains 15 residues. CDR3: CSVVQALKGSYEQYF. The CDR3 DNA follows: TGCAGCGTTGTGCAAGCCCTAAAGGGCTCCTACGAGCAGTACTTC.

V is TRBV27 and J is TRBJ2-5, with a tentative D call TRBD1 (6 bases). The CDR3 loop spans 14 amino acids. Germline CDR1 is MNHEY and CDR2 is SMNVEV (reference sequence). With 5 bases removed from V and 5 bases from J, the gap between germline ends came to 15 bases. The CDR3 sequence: CASSKLGALETQYF. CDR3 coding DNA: TGTGCCAGCAGTAAGCTGGGGGCCCTCGAGACCCAGTACTTC.

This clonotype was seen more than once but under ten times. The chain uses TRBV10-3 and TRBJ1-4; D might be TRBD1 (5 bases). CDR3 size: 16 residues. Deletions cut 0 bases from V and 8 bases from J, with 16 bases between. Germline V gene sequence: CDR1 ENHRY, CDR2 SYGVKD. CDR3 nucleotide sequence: TGTGCCATCAGTGAGTCGAGGGGTCGGTTAAGCGAAAAACTGTTTTTT. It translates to CAISESRGRLSEKLFF.

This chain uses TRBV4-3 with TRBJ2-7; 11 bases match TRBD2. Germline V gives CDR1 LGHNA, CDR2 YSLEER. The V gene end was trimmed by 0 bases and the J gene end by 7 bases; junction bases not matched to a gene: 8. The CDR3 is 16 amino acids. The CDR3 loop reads CASSQDPASGRNEQYF. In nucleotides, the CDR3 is TGCGCCAGCAGCCAAGATCCTGCTAGCGGGAGGAATGAGCAGTACTTC.